The sequence of this T cell receptor (beta chain) was determined in a study of identical twins. General study points: For monozygotic twins, models underestimated out-of-frame TCR alpha sharing. For out-of-frame alpha sequences shared by twins, low generation probability was in excess.

Only healthy Caucasians were included as donors. Germline V gene sequence: CDR1 SEHNR, CDR2 FQNEAQ (reference sequence). V lost 0 bases to trimming and J lost 10 bases, with 7 bases between them. The CDR3 covers 12 residues. This clonotype was observed a few times. Its antigen is not known. TCRdb reanalysed the 5' RACE reads using MiXCR and keeps one entry per CDR3 protein. This table has 300,000 to 400,000 distinct CDR3 sequences, roughly 9% appearing once. The origin of this receptor is a woman between 45 and 60 years old in good health. The source material was naive T cells sorted from blood. The chain joins TRBV7-9 to TRBJ2-1, with D unclear. In DNA form, the CDR3 reads TGTGCCAGCAGCTTAGCTCCAGGAGAGCAGTTCTTC. It encodes CASSLAPGEQFF.